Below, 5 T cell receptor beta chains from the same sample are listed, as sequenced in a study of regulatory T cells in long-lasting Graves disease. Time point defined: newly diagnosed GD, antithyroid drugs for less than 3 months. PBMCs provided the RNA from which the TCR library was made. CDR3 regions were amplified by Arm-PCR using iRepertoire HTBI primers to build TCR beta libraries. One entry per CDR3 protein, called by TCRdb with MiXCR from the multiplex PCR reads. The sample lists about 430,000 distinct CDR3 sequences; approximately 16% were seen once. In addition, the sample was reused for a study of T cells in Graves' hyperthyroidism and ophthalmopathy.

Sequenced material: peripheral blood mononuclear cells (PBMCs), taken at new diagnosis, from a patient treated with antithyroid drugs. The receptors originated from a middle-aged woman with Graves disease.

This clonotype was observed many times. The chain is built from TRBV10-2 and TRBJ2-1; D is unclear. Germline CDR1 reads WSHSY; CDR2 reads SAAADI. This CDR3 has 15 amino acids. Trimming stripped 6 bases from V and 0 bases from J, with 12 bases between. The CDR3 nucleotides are TGCGCCAGCAGGGCCGGGCAAAGCTCCTACAATGAGCAGTTCTTC. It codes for CASRAGQSSYNEQFF.

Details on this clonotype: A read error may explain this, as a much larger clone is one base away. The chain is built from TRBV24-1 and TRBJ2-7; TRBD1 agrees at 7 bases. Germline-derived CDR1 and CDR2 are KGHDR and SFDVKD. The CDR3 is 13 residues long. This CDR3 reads CDTSPTGSYEQYF. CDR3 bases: TGTGACACCAGTCCGACAGGGTCCTACGAGCAGTACTTC.

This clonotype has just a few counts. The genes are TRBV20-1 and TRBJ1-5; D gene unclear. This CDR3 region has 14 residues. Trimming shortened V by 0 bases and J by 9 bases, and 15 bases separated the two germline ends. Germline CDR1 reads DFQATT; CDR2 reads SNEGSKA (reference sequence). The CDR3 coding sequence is TGCAGTGCTAGAGAAACGGGCCGGCTAGGGCCCCAGCATTTT. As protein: CSARETGRLGPQHF.

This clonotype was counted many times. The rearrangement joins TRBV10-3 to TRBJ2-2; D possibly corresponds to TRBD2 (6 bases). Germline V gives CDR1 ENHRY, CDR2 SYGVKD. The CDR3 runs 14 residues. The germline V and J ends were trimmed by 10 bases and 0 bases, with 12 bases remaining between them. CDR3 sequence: CATTGTSNTGELFF. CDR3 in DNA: TGTGCCACCACCGGGACTTCGAACACCGGGGAGCTGTTTTTT.

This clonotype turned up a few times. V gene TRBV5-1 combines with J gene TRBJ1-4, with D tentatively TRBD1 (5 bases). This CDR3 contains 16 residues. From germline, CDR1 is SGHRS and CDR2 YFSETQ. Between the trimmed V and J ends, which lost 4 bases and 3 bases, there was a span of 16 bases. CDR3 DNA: TGCGCCAGCAGCAGCGGGGCTTCCCTCTCTAATGAAAAACTGTTTTTT. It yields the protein CASSSGASLSNEKLFF. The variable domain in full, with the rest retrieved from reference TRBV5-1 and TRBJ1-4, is KAGVTQTPRYLIKTRGQQVTLSCSPISGHRSVSWYQQTPGQGLQFLFEYFSETQRNKGNFPGRFSGRQFSNSRSEMNVSTLELGDSALYLCASSSGASLSNEKLFFGSGTQLSVL.